This T cell receptor beta chain was obtained from a study of response to subunit inactivated influenza vaccine. This CDR3 is 16 amino acids long. Germline V gene lookup returns CDR1 MNHEY and CDR2 SMNVEV (reference sequence). The V gene end was trimmed by 4 bases and the J gene end by 2 bases; junction bases not matched to a gene: 4. Study-level points and caveats: New T cells are recruited in small numbers by each seasonal influenza vaccination, according to the authors' suggestion.

A word on this clonotype: As yet, its antigen is unknown.

TCRdb ran MiXCR on the RT-PCR reads and lists one entry per CDR3 protein. The sample shows 160,000 or so distinct CDR3 sequences, 9.5% to 13% of them seen only once. This sample comprised non-naive T cells sorted from PBMCs, obtained roughly 48 days after vaccination. The receptor's source is a man aged 45-65 years who received an inactivated influenza vaccine. The chain couples TRBV27 to TRBJ2-6; 8 positions agree with TRBD1. CDR3 protein: CASSYQGATGANVLTF. The CDR3 DNA reads TGTGCCAGCAGTTACCAGGGGGCTACTGGGGCCAACGTCCTGACTTTC. Full variable domain (missing parts from reference TRBV27 and TRBJ2-6): EAQVTQNPRYLITVTGKKLTVTCSQNMNHEYMSWYRQDPGLGLRQIYYSMNVEVTDKGDVPEGYKVSRKEKRNFPLILESPSPNQTSLYFCASSYQGATGANVLTFGAGSRLTVL.